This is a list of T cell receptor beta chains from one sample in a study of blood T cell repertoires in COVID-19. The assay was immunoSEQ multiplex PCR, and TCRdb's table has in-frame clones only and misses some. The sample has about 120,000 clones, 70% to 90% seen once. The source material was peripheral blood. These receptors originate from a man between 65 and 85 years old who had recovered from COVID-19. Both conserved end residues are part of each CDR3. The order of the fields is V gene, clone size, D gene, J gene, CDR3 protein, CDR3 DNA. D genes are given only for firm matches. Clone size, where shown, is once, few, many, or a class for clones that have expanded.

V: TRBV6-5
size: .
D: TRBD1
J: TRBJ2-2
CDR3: CASSRQGRVTGELFF
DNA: TGTGCCAGCAGCCGACAGGGTAGGGTCACCGGGGAGCTGTTTTTT

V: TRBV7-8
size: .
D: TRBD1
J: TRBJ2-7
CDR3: CASSYGLQGATLYF
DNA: TGTGCCAGCAGCTACGGGTTACAGGGGGCAACTCTGTACTTC

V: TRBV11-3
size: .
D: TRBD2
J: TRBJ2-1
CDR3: CASSLGPGLAGAQQGEQFF
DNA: TGTGCCAGCAGCTTAGGCCCGGGACTAGCGGGAGCCCAACAGGGTGAGCAGTTCTTC

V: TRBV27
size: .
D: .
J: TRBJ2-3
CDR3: CASSVLDTQYF
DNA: TGTGCCAGCAGCGTCCTGGATACGCAGTATTTT

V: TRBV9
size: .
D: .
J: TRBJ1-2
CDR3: CASSDQGYGYTF
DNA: TGTGCCAGCAGCGATCAGGGTTATGGCTACACCTTC

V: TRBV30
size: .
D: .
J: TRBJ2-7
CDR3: CAWSSLSGYEQYF
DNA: TGTGCCTGGAGTAGTCTCTCGGGCTACGAGCAGTACTTC

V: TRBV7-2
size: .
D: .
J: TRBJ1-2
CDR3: CASSFWSNYGYTF
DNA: TGTGCCAGCAGCTTCTGGAGCAACTATGGCTACACCTTC

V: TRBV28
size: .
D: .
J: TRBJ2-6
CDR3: CASSLRGTGANVLTF
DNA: TGTGCCAGCAGTTTACGAGGGACTGGGGCCAACGTCCTGACTTTC

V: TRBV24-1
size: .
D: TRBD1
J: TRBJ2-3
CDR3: CATSDLGQGYADTQYF
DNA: TGTGCCACCAGTGATTTGGGACAGGGATACGCAGATACGCAGTATTTT

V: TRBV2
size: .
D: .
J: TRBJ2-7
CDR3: CASSEAKRSYYEQYF
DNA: TGTGCCAGCAGTGAAGCTAAGCGGAGTTACTACGAGCAGTACTTC

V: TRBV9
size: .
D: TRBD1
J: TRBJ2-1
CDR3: CASSVDRANEQFF
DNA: TGTGCCAGCAGCGTCGACAGGGCCAATGAGCAGTTCTTC

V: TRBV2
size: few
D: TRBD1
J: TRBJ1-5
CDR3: CASSRQGSYQPQHF
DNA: TGTGCCAGCAGTAGACAGGGATCCTATCAGCCCCAGCATTTT

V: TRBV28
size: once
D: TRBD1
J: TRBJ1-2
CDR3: CASSDRDGYTF
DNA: TGTGCCAGCAGTGACAGGGATGGCTACACCTTC

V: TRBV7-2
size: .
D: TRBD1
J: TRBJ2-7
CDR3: CASSPDRVSYEQYF
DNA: TGTGCCAGCAGCCCCGACAGGGTGTCCTACGAGCAGTACTTC

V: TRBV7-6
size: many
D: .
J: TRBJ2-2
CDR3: CASSRGLAVNTGELFF
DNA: TGTGCCAGCAGCCGGGGACTGGCCGTGAACACCGGGGAGCTGTTTTTT

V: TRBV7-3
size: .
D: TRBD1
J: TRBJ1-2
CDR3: CASSPGPGQFSYGYTF
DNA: TGTGCCAGCAGCCCGGGGCCGGGACAGTTTAGCTATGGCTACACCTTC

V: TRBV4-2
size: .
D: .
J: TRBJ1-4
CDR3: CASSQDGPRGEKLFF
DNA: TGTGCCAGCAGCCAAGATGGGCCTAGGGGTGAAAAACTGTTTTTT

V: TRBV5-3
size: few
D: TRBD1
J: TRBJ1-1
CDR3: CARSLITLQGGLGTEAFF
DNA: TGTGCCAGAAGCCTAATAACCCTGCAGGGGGGTTTGGGCACTGAAGCTTTCTTT

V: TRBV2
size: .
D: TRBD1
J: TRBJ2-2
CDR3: CASSSRDRGYPGELFF
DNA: TGTGCCAGCAGTTCCCGAGACAGGGGGTACCCCGGGGAGCTGTTTTTT

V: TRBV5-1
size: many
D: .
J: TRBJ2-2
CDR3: CASSPEGGYYTGELFF
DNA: TGCGCCAGCAGCCCGGAGGGTGGCTATTACACCGGGGAGCTGTTTTTT

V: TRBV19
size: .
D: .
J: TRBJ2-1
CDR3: CASSIDRQAYEQFF
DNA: TGTGCCAGTAGTATAGATCGACAGGCCTATGAGCAGTTCTTC

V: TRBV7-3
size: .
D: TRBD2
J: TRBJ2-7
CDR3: CASSRGAGGSYEQYF
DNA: TGTGCCAGCAGCCGAGGCGCGGGAGGCTCCTACGAGCAGTACTTC

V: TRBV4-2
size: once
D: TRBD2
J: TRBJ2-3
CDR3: CASSRAMAGVLTDTQYF
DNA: TGTGCCAGCAGCCGGGCGATGGCGGGGGTACTCACAGATACGCAGTATTTT

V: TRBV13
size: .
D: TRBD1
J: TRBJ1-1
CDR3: CASSVQGGTEAFF
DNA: TGTGCCAGCAGCGTCCAGGGGGGCACTGAAGCTTTCTTT

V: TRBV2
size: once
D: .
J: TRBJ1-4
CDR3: CASNGALANEKLFF
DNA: TGTGCCAGCAACGGAGCGTTAGCTAATGAAAAACTGTTTTTT

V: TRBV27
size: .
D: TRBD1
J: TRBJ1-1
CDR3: CASSLSRGVEAFF
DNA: TGTGCCAGCAGTTTATCCAGGGGGGTTGAAGCTTTCTTT

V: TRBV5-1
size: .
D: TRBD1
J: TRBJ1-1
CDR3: CASSLSTGALNTEAFF
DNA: TGCGCCAGCAGCTTGTCGACAGGGGCGCTGAACACTGAAGCTTTCTTT

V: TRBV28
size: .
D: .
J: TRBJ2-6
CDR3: CASSLRQGRSGANVLTF
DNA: TGTGCCAGCAGTTTACGGCAGGGGCGTAGTGGGGCCAACGTCCTGACTTTC

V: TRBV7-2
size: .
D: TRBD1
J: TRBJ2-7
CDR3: CASSARDRASYEQYF
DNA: TGTGCCAGCAGCGCCCGGGACAGGGCCTCCTACGAGCAGTACTTC

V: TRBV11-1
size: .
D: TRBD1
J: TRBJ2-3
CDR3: CASSSGTDSTDTQYF
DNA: TGTGCCAGCAGCTCCGGGACAGACAGCACAGATACGCAGTATTTT

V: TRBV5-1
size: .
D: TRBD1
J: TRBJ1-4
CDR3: CASSLQTGEEKLFF
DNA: TGCGCCAGCAGCTTACAGACAGGGGAAGAAAAACTGTTTTTT

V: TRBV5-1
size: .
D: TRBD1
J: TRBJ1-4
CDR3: CASSAGTGGEKLFF
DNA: TGCGCCAGCAGCGCCGGGACAGGGGGCGAAAAACTGTTTTTT

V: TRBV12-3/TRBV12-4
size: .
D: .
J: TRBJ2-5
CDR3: CASSTWAGETQYF
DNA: TGTGCCAGCAGTACCTGGGCGGGAGAGACCCAGTACTTC

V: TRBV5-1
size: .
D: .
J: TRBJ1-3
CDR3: CASSLGQPEDTIYF
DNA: TGCGCCAGCAGCTTGGGACAGCCGGAAGACACCATATATTTT

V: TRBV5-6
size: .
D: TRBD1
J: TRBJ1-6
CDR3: CASSSSRDRGQLSPLHF
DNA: TGTGCCAGCAGCTCGTCCCGGGACAGGGGGCAGCTGTCACCCCTCCACTTT

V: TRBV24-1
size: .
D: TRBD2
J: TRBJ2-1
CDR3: CATSDLRRGSVSEQFF
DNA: TGTGCCACCAGTGATTTGCGACGCGGGAGCGTTAGTGAGCAGTTCTTC

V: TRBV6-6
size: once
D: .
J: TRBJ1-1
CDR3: CASSNRGGGVPEAFF
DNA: TGTGCCAGCAGTAATAGGGGAGGGGGTGTGCCTGAAGCTTTCTTT

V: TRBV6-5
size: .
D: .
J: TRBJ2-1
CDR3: CASRFSYSYNEQFF
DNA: TGTGCCAGCAGATTCTCCTACTCCTACAATGAGCAGTTCTTC

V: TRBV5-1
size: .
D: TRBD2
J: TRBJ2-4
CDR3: CASSSGTSGVQYF
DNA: TGCGCCAGCAGCTCCGGGACTAGCGGGGTTCAGTACTTC

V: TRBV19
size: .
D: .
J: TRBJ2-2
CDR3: CASSINSGNTGELFF
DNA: TGTGCCAGTAGTATAAATTCAGGAAACACCGGGGAGCTGTTTTTT

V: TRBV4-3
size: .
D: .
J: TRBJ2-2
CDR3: CASGRDSQNTGELFF
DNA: TGCGCCAGCGGGCGGGACTCACAAAACACCGGGGAGCTGTTTTTT

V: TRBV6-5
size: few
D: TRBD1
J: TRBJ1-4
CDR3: CASSSTGNGDEKLFF
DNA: TGTGCCAGCAGTTCGACAGGGAATGGGGATGAAAAACTGTTTTTT

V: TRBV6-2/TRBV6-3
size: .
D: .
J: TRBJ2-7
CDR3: CASSYQDTREYF
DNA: TGTGCCAGCAGTTACCAGGACACCCGGGAGTACTTC

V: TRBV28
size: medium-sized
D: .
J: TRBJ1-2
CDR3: CASSHNLNYGYTF
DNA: TGTGCCAGCTCACACAACCTTAACTATGGCTACACCTTC

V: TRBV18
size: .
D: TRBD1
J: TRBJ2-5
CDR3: CASSPRTGVEETQYF
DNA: TGTGCCAGCTCACCACGCACAGGGGTTGAGGAGACCCAGTACTTC

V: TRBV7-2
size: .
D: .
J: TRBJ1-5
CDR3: CASSSQRVATQHF
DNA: TGTGCCAGCAGCTCGCAACGGGTGGCGACCCAGCATTTT

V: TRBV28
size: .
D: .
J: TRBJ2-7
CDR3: CASSLHRTEAYEQYF
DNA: TGTGCCAGCAGTTTACACAGGACGGAAGCCTACGAGCAGTACTTC

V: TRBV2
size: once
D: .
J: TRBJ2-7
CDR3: CASSVGGGAYEQYF
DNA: TGTGCCAGCAGTGTGGGAGGGGGGGCCTACGAGCAGTACTTC

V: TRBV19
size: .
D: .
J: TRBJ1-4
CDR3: CASIGRDEKLFF
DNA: TGTGCCAGTATAGGCAGGGATGAAAAACTGTTTTTT

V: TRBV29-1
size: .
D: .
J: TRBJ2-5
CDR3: CSVLPDRQETQYF
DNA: TGCAGCGTGCTCCCGGACAGACAAGAGACCCAGTACTTC

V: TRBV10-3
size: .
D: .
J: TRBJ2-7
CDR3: CAISEVLRHPSYEQYF
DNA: TGTGCCATCAGTGAGGTGCTGCGACATCCGTCCTACGAGCAGTACTTC

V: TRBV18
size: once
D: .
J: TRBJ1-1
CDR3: CASSPGQSNTEAFF
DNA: TGTGCCAGCTCACCCGGACAGTCGAACACTGAAGCTTTCTTT

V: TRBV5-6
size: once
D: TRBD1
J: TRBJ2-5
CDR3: CASSLTGEETQYF
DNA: TGTGCCAGCAGCCTAACAGGGGAAGAGACCCAGTACTTC

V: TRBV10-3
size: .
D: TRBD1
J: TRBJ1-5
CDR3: CAISVSGGFDQPQHF
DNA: TGTGCCATCAGTGTTTCAGGGGGATTCGATCAGCCCCAGCATTTT

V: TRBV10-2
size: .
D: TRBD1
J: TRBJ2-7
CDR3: CASSDADRGLYEQYF
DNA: TGCGCCAGCAGTGACGCGGACAGGGGCCTCTACGAGCAGTACTTC

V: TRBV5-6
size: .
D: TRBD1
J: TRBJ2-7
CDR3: CASSQIPGQGLHF
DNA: TGTGCCAGCAGCCAGATCCCGGGACAGGGGTTGCACTTC

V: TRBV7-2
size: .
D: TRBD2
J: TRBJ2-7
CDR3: CASSTGGGTRQYF
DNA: TGTGCCAGCAGCACGGGAGGGGGGACACGGCAGTACTTC